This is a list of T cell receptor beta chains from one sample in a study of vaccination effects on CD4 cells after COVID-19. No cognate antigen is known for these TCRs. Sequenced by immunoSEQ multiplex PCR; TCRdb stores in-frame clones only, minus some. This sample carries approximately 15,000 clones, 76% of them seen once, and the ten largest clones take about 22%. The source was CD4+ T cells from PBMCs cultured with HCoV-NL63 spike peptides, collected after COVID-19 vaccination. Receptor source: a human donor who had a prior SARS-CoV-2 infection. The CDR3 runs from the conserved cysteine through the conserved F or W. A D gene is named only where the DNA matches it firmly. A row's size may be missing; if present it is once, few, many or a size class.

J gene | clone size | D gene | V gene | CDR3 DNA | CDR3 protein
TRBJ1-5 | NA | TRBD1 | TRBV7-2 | TGTGCCAGCAGCCTAAACACAGGGGAAAGTCAGCCCCAGCATTTT | CASSLNTGESQPQHF
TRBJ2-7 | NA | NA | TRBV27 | TGTGCCAGCAGTCCCCAGCGGACCCGACGGGAGCAGTACTTC | CASSPQRTRREQYF
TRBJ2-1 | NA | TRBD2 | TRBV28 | TGTGCCAGCAGTTTGATAAGCGGGAGCTCCTACAATGAGCAGTTCTTC | CASSLISGSSYNEQFF
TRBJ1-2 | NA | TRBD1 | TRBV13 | TGTGCCAGCAGCCGACAGGGCACTAACTATGGCTACACCTTC | CASSRQGTNYGYTF
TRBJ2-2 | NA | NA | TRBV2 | TGTGCCAGCAGCGCCGTGGGAGGGGGTACCGGGGAGCTGTTTTTT | CASSAVGGGTGELFF
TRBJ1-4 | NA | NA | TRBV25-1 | TGTGCCAGCAGACAGCACGGGGCTGGGGAGAATGAAAAACTGTTTTTT | CASRQHGAGENEKLFF
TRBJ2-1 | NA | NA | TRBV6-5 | TGTGCCAGCAGTTACGTTTCAGGTTTCCACAATGAGCAGTTCTTC | CASSYVSGFHNEQFF
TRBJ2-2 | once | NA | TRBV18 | TGTGCCAGCTCAGCGGGCCTCAACACCGGGGAGCTGTTTTTT | CASSAGLNTGELFF
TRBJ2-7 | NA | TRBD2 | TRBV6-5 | TGTGCCAGCACCGGACTAGCGGGAGCCTCCTACGAGCAGTACTTC | CASTGLAGASYEQYF
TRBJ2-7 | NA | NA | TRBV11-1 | TGTGCCAGCAGCTTTGTAAGGACAACCTACGAGCAGTACTTC | CASSFVRTTYEQYF
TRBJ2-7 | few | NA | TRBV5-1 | TGCGCCAGCAGGCAGGGAGGCTCCTACGAGCAGTACTTC | CASRQGGSYEQYF
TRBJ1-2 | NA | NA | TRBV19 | TGTGCCAGTAGTGAGCGGGCTACCTACCGGGGCTACACCTTC | CASSERATYRGYTF
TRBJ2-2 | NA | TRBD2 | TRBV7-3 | TGTGCCAGCAGCCTAACGGGGGGGCAGGGCCTAAACACCGGGGAGCTGTTTTTT | CASSLTGGQGLNTGELFF